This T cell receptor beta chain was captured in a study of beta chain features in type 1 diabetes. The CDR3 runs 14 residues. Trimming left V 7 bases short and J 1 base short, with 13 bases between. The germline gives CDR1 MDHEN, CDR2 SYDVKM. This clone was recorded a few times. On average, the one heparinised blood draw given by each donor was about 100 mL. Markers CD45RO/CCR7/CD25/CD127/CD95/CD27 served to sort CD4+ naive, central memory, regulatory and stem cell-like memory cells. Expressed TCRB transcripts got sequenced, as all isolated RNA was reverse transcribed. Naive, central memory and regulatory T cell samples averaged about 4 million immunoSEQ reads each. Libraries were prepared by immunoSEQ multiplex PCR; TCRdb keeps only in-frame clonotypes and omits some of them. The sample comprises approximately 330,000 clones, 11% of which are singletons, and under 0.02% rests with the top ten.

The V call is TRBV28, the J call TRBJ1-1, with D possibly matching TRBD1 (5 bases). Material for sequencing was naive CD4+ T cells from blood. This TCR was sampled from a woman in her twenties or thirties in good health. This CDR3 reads CASTTGHRNTEAFF. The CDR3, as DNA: TGTGCCAGCACTACCGGACACAGGAACACTGAAGCTTTCTTT. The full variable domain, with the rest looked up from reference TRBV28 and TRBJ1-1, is DVKVTQSSRYLVKRTGEKVFLECVQDMDHENMFWYRQDPGLGLRLIYFSYDVKMKEKGDIPEGYSVSREKKERFSLILESASTNQTSMYLCASTTGHRNTEAFFGQGTRLTVV.